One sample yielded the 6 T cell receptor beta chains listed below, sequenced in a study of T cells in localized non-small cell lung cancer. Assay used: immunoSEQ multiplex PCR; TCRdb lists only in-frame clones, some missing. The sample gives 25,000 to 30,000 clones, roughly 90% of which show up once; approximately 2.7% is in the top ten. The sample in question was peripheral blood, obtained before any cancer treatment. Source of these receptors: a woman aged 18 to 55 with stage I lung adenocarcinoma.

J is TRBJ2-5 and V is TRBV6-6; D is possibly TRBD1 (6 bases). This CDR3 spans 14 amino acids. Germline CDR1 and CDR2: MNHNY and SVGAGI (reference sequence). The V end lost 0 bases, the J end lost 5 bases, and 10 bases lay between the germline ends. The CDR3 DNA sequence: TGTGCCAGCAGTTACTCCACAGGGTTGGAGACCCAGTACTTC. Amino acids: CASSYSTGLETQYF.

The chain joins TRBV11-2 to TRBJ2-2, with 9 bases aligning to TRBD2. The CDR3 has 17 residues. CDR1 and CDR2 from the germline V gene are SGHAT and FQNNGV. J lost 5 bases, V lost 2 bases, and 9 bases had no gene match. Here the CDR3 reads CASSLLPAGGRTGELFF. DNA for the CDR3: TGTGCCAGCAGCTTATTACCTGCGGGAGGGCGGACCGGGGAGCTGTTTTTT.

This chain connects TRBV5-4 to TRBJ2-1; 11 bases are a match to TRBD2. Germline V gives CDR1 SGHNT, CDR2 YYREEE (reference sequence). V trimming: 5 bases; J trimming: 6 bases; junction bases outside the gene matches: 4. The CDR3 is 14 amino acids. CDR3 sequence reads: CASRISGRANEQFF. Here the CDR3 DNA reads TGTGCCAGCAGGATTAGCGGGAGGGCCAATGAGCAGTTCTTC. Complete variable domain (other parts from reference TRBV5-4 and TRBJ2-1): ETGVTQSPTHLIKTRGQQVTLRCSSQSGHNTVSWYQQALGQGPQFIFQYYREEENGRGNFPPRFSGLQFPNYSSELNVNALELDDSALYLCASRISGRANEQFFGPGTRLTVL.

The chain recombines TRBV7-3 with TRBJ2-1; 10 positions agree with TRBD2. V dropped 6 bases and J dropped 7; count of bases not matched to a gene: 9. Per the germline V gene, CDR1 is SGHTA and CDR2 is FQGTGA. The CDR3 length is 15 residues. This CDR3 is CASRAGLAAPNEQFF. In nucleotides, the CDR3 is TGTGCCAGCAGAGCAGGACTAGCGGCCCCTAATGAGCAGTTCTTC.

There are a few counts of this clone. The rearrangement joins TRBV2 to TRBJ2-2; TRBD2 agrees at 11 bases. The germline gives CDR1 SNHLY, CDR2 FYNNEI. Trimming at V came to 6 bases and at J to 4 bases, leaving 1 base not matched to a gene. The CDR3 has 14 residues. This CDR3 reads CASRLAGVTGELFF. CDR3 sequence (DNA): TGTGCCAGCAGACTAGCGGGAGTCACCGGGGAGCTGTTTTTT.

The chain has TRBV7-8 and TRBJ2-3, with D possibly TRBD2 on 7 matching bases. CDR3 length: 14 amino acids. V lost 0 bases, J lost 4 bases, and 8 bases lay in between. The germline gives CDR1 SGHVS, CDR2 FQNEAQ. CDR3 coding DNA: TGTGCCAGCAGCTTAGCGCGGGGGCCAGATACGCAGTATTTT. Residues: CASSLARGPDTQYF.